These T cell receptor beta chains were read from a single sample in a study of blood T cell repertoires in COVID-19. The method was immunoSEQ multiplex PCR; TCRdb's version includes in-frame clones alone and lacks a portion of them. The sample consists of 310,000 or so clones, around 83% of them appearing once. Sequences were obtained from peripheral blood. These TCRs come from a woman aged 45-65 years with acute or convalescent COVID-19. Each CDR3 is given with its conserved first and last residue. The D gene is left open where the match is weak. Where a row states a size, it is once, few, many or the class of an expanded clone; other rows omit it.

>TRBV5-1|NA|NA|TRBJ1-1
TGCGCCAGCAGCCTACGAATGGGTCAGGCTGAAGCTTTCTTT
CASSLRMGQAEAFF
>TRBV19|NA|NA|TRBJ1-2
TGTGCCAGTAGTCGGACTTATTATGGCTACACCTTC
CASSRTYYGYTF
>TRBV9|NA|TRBD1|TRBJ1-2
TGTGCCAGCAGCGTCCCTCCTGGGACAGGAGGCTACACCTTC
CASSVPPGTGGYTF
>TRBV15|NA|NA|TRBJ1-2
TGTGCCACCAGCAGAGATCCACCTAATCGGGATGGCTACACCTTC
CATSRDPPNRDGYTF
>TRBV14|NA|TRBD2|TRBJ2-3
TGTGCCAGCAGCCGATCCATAGCGGGAGCTGCAGATACGCAGTATTTT
CASSRSIAGAADTQYF
>TRBV7-8|few|NA|TRBJ2-7
TGTGCCAGCAGCTCGGGGATCTTCTACGAGCAGTACTTC
CASSSGIFYEQYF
>TRBV30|NA|NA|TRBJ1-2
TGTGCCTGGAGAAACAGCCTGAACCATGGCTACACCTTC
CAWRNSLNHGYTF
>TRBV2|NA|NA|TRBJ2-6
TGTGCCAGCAGTGAACGGTCAGGAAGCTCTGGGGCCAACGTCCTGACTTTC
CASSERSGSSGANVLTF
>TRBV2|once|NA|TRBJ2-7
TGTGCCAGCGCCCGGGACACCTCCTACGAGCAGTACTTC
CASARDTSYEQYF
>TRBV10-2|NA|TRBD2|TRBJ2-5
TGCGCCAGCAGTGAAGCCCGAAAGAGGACTAGCGGGGGGGCCGTTGAGACCCAGTACTTC
CASSEARKRTSGGAVETQYF
>TRBV27|NA|NA|TRBJ1-1
TGTGCCAGCAGTTTGAGGTTTGCGAACACTGAAGCTTTCTTT
CASSLRFANTEAFF
>TRBV21-1|NA|NA|TRBJ1-6
TGTGCCAGCAGCATATTTGACAGGCGCTATAATTCACCCCTCCACTTT
CASSIFDRRYNSPLHF
>TRBV9|NA|TRBD2|TRBJ2-1
TGTGCCAGCAGCGTAGGAGCTAGCGGGACCCACAATGAGCAGTTCTTC
CASSVGASGTHNEQFF
>TRBV5-6|NA|TRBD1|TRBJ1-2
TGTGCCAGCAGCTTGCCCCCCGGGACAGATGGCTACACCTTC
CASSLPPGTDGYTF
>TRBV19|NA|NA|TRBJ1-2
TGTGCCAGTAGTGCCCGGGGGGGGACCTGGGACTATGGCTACACCTTC
CASSARGGTWDYGYTF
>TRBV5-1|NA|NA|TRBJ1-1
TGCGCCAGCAGCCCTGACAGGTCGGGGACTGAAGCTTTCTTT
CASSPDRSGTEAFF
>TRBV4-1|NA|NA|TRBJ2-2
TGCGCCAGCAGCCAAGAGGGCGTGTCGAACACCGGGGAGCTGTTTTTT
CASSQEGVSNTGELFF
>TRBV20-1|NA|NA|TRBJ2-1
TGCAGTGCTAGTCACAGAGAGCAGTTCTTC
CSASHREQFF
>TRBV6-6|NA|TRBD1|TRBJ2-2
TGTGCCAGCAGCTGGGACAGCCAAGGCGCCGGGGAGCTGTTTTTT
CASSWDSQGAGELFF
>TRBV6-2/TRBV6-3|few|NA|TRBJ2-2
TGTGCCAGCAGTTACGAGGGAGCTGGTACCGGGGAGCTGTTTTTT
CASSYEGAGTGELFF
>TRBV19|NA|TRBD1|TRBJ1-6
TGTGCCAGTAGTATAGAGACAGGGGCTCATTCACCCCTCCACTTT
CASSIETGAHSPLHF
>TRBV7-8|NA|TRBD1|TRBJ1-4
TGTGCCAGCAGTTTATCAGGGGGAAGGGAAAAACTGTTTTTT
CASSLSGGREKLFF
>TRBV7-3|NA|NA|TRBJ2-3
TGTGCCAGCAGCTTGACCGGGGGCACAGATACGCAGTATTTT
CASSLTGGTDTQYF
>TRBV19|NA|NA|TRBJ2-2
TGTGCCAGTAGTTCCAGGGGAACCGGGGAGCTGTTTTTT
CASSSRGTGELFF
>TRBV7-9|NA|NA|TRBJ1-4
TGTGCCAGCAGCCTTAACGGTCCCGGGGGTGAAAAACTGTTTTTT
CASSLNGPGGEKLFF
>TRBV27|NA|TRBD1|TRBJ1-1
TGTGCCAGCAGTTTATCCCGGGACAGACTTTTGAACACTGAAGCTTTCTTT
CASSLSRDRLLNTEAFF
>TRBV6-5|many|TRBD1|TRBJ1-2
TGTGCCAGCAGTTACACCCGGCAGGGGGCCGGCTACACCTTC
CASSYTRQGAGYTF
>TRBV6-2/TRBV6-3|NA|NA|TRBJ1-5
TGTGCCAGCAGTTACCCCGGAGAAATCAATCAGCCCCAGCATTTT
CASSYPGEINQPQHF
>TRBV12-5|once|TRBD1|TRBJ2-7
TGTGCTAGTGGTCCTCGGACAGGGGGCTACGAGCAGTACTTC
CASGPRTGGYEQYF
>TRBV24-1|NA|TRBD1|TRBJ1-2
TGTGCCACCAGTGATTTTTCGTCCGGGACAGACTATGGCTACACCTTC
CATSDFSSGTDYGYTF
>TRBV6-1|NA|NA|TRBJ1-2
TGTGCCAGCAGTGAAACAGGAACTGGCTACACCTTC
CASSETGTGYTF
>TRBV5-1|NA|NA|TRBJ1-4
TGCGCCAGCAGCTCCGCGGGTAGGAGTGAAAAACTGTTTTTT
CASSSAGRSEKLFF
>TRBV10-3|NA|NA|TRBJ1-1
TGTGCCACCGCGATTGGACAGAACACTGAAGCTTTCTTT
CATAIGQNTEAFF
>TRBV2|NA|TRBD1|TRBJ1-2
TGTGCCAGCAGGCCGGAGGGACAGGGACGAGGCTACACCTTC
CASRPEGQGRGYTF
>TRBV4-2|NA|TRBD2|TRBJ2-2
TGTGCCAGCAGTCTCGCGGGGGGCACCGGGGAGCTGTTTTTT
CASSLAGGTGELFF
>TRBV30|NA|NA|TRBJ2-5
TGTGCCTGGAGCGGGGTTCAAGAGACCCAGTACTTC
CAWSGVQETQYF
>TRBV21-1|once|NA|TRBJ2-3
TGTGCCAGCAGCAAAAAAAGCAGGGGGCTTAGCACAGATACGCAGTATTTT
CASSKKSRGLSTDTQYF
>TRBV4-3|NA|TRBD1|TRBJ1-4
TGCGCCAGCAGCCAAACCCCCAGGGGGTATGAAAAACTGTTTTTT
CASSQTPRGYEKLFF
>TRBV2|NA|TRBD1|TRBJ2-4
TGTGCCAGCTCCCCTTGGGAACAGGGGGTTTACTTC
CASSPWEQGVYF
>TRBV5-1|NA|NA|TRBJ2-5
TGCGCCAGCAGCTTGCGAGGGTCAGGGGAGCAAGAGACCCAGTACTTC
CASSLRGSGEQETQYF
>TRBV10-2|NA|TRBD1|TRBJ1-1
TGCGCCAGCAGGGGACCTTTCGGGGACAGTGAAGCTTTCTTT
CASRGPFGDSEAFF
>TRBV29-1|few|NA|TRBJ2-1
TGCAGCGTCGATTCGACAGGCCCAGAGCAGTTCTTC
CSVDSTGPEQFF
>TRBV11-2|NA|NA|TRBJ2-1
TGTGCCAGCAGCTTAAGGGGCTACCTCGGGGGTGAGCAGTTCTTC
CASSLRGYLGGEQFF
>TRBV19|NA|TRBD2|TRBJ2-3
TGTGCCAGCCGGACAGTAGCGGGGGACCATACGCAGTATTTT
CASRTVAGDHTQYF
>TRBV9|NA|TRBD1|TRBJ1-4
TGTGCCAGCAGCGCCCCCTGGACAGGGTCGGAAACTAATGAAAAACTGTTTTTT
CASSAPWTGSETNEKLFF
>TRBV27|NA|NA|TRBJ1-1
TGTGCCAGCAGTCGGACAGCTGGGACTGAAGCTTTCTTT
CASSRTAGTEAFF